This T cell receptor beta chain derives from a study of blood T cell repertoires in COVID-19. Study-wide context: Whether acute or convalescent, the COVID-19 samples came from the United States, Italy and Spain. From T cells, B-cell-depleted T cells, or PBMCs came the material, which was cDNA or gDNA.

Authors' data handling: Estimation of nucleated cell counts relied on the amplification of reference gene primers. This table comes from immunoSEQ multiplex PCR, and its TCRdb copy is limited to in-frame clones, with some not included. D and trimming were read from the DNA, whereas the V and J calls and clone size are those reported in that table. Of 380,000 or so clones listed, more than 75% are singletons. V lost 3 bases to trimming and J lost 2 bases, with 8 bases between them. There are 14 residues in the CDR3. Germline-derived CDR1 and CDR2 are MDHEN and SYDVKM. The sequencing sample was made of peripheral blood. This TCR derives from a human donor with acute or convalescent COVID-19. The donor label of this sample is uncertain. The rearrangement uses TRBV28 and TRBJ1-3, with D perhaps matching TRBD1 (5 bases). As DNA, the CDR3 is TGTGCCAGCAGTTTGTGGGGGGCTGGAAACACCATATATTTT. As protein: CASSLWGAGNTIYF.